Presented here are 23 T cell receptor beta chains from one specimen sequenced in a study of cytomegalovirus exposure and HLA in healthy donors. PCR employed 60 Vbeta and 13 Jbeta primers. The data were produced by immunoSEQ multiplex PCR, yet TCRdb's version contains in-frame clones alone and is incomplete. Of roughly 150,000 clones detected, 65% to 80% appear once; the ten largest clones hold 1.5% to 2%. The sequencing input was PBMCs. The receptor source for this set is a woman between 40 and 55 years old in good health and CMV-seronegative.

The chain is built from TRBV7-9 and TRBJ2-1; a weak D match, TRBD2 (6 bases). V lost 5 bases to trimming and J lost 9 bases, with 11 bases between them. CDR3 length equals 12 residues. The V gene's germline CDR1 is SEHNR and CDR2 FQNEAQ (reference sequence). CDR3 amino acids: CASSPRGGEQFF. CDR3 sequence (DNA): TGTGCCAGCAGCCCCCGGGGAGGTGAGCAGTTCTTC. Complete variable domain (other parts from reference TRBV7-9 and TRBJ2-1): DTGVSQNPRHKITKRGQNVTFRCDPISEHNRLYWYRQTLGQGPEFLTYFQNEAQLEKSRLLSDRFSAERPKGSFSTLEIQRTEQGDSAMYLCASSPRGGEQFFGPGTRLTVL.

The chain recombines TRBV18 with TRBJ2-1, with 11 bases fitting TRBD2. After removal of 8 bases from V and 4 bases from J, the junction contained 7 bases not matched to a gene. The CDR3 length is 15 residues. Germline CDR1 KGHSH, CDR2 LQKENI. The CDR3 nucleotides read TGTGCCAGCCGATCGACTAGCGGGGATTACAATGAGCAGTTCTTC. It encodes CASRSTSGDYNEQFF.

J is TRBJ1-2 and V is TRBV7-2, with TRBD1 as a possible D gene (5 bases). Trimming took 11 bases from V and 2 from J, leaving 9 bases between them. CDR1 is SGHTA and CDR2 is FQGNSA in the germline V gene. The CDR3 spans 11 residues. The CDR3 loop reads CAAGGNYGYTF. The CDR3 DNA follows: TGTGCCGCCGGGGGGAACTATGGCTACACCTTC.

This sequence joins TRBV18 and TRBJ1-5; D remains ambiguous. The ends were cut back, 3 bases at V and 1 base at J, with 13 bases in the middle. This CDR3 comprises 16 residues. Germline V lookup: CDR1 KGHSH, CDR2 LQKENI. The CDR3 region is CASSPIEAASNQPQHF. The CDR3 DNA reads as TGTGCCAGCTCACCGATCGAGGCAGCCAGCAATCAGCCCCAGCATTTT.

The V gene is TRBV6-4, the J gene TRBJ1-5; 10 nucleotides match TRBD1. The CDR3 has 16 residues. Trimming at V came to 10 bases and at J to 1 base, leaving 10 bases not matched to a gene. Germline CDR1 is MRHNA and CDR2 is SNTAGT. CDR3 sequence (DNA): TGTGCCACCCCGGAACCGGGACAGGGGAGCAATCAGCCCCAGCATTTT. Its protein is CATPEPGQGSNQPQHF.

J is TRBJ2-1 and V is TRBV4-2; 7 bases are a match to TRBD2. V gave up 3 bases and J gave up 7 bases; unmatched junction bases: 15. The CDR3 covers 17 residues. CDR1 LGHNA and CDR2 YNFKEQ come from the germline V gene. The CDR3 nucleotides are TGTGCCAGCAGCCACTCACTGCGGGCTAGCGGTGGGAATGAGCAGTTCTTC. This sequence encodes CASSHSLRASGGNEQFF.

The chain combines TRBV28 with TRBJ1-4; 7 bases align to TRBD1. J lost 8 bases, V lost 5 bases, and 8 bases had no gene match. This CDR3 contains 14 residues. CDR1 is MDHEN, CDR2 SYDVKM, per germline. CDR3 DNA sequence: TGTGCCAGCAGTACCGACAGGGTCAGCGAAAAACTGTTTTTT. Translated, it gives CASSTDRVSEKLFF.

Comments on this clone: One end of the junction varies from germline; a read error may be responsible. Additional DNA sequences in this sample encode the identical CDR3. The chain combines TRBV2 with TRBJ1-4; D not resolved. CDR3 length: 16 amino acids. CDR1 is SNHLY, CDR2 FYNNEI, per germline. The CDR3 region has the DNA TGTGCCAGCAGTGAATTCGCCTTCCTAGTCAATGAGAAACTGTTTTTT. Protein: CASSEFAFLVNEKLFF.

V usage is TRBV18 and J usage is TRBJ2-7, with 9 bases lining up with TRBD2. Per germline, CDR1 KGHSH and CDR2 LQKENI. The junction had 7 bases not matched to a gene; V was cut back by 1 base and J by 3 bases. The length of the CDR3 is 16 residues. The CDR3 protein is CASSPRQTSGLYEQYF. The CDR3 nucleotides read TGTGCCAGCTCACCACGGCAGACTAGCGGCCTCTACGAGCAGTACTTC.

J is TRBJ2-2 and V is TRBV7-8, with D hard to call. With 5 bases removed from V and 1 base from J, the gap between germline ends came to 14 bases. The germline V gene has CDR1 SGHVS and CDR2 FQNEAQ. The CDR3 loop spans 16 amino acids. Here the CDR3 reads CASSHPLKWNTGELFF. CDR3 DNA: TGTGCCAGCAGCCATCCCCTAAAATGGAACACCGGGGAGCTGTTTTTT.

CDR3 sequence reads: CASSSRQGANTEAFF. The CDR3 DNA reads as TGTGCCAGCAGCTCACGCCAGGGGGCGAATACTGAAGCTTTCTTT. This chain uses TRBV11-2 with TRBJ1-1; 8 bases align to TRBD1. The junction had 9 bases not matched to a gene; V was cut back by 4 bases and J by 5 bases. The CDR3 extends over 15 amino acids. Germline V CDR1 and CDR2: SGHAT, FQNNGV.

This chain joins TRBV5-1 and TRBJ2-3; 10 nucleotides align to TRBD2. The CDR3 runs to 16 residues. V shed 1 base, J shed 7 bases, and the junction held 9 bases outside the gene matches. Germline-derived CDR1 and CDR2 are SGHRS and YFSETQ. CDR3 nucleotides: TGCGCCAGCAGCTTGTATACAGCGGGAGGGCCAAATACGCAGTATTTT. This sequence encodes CASSLYTAGGPNTQYF.

The rearrangement links TRBV19 to TRBJ1-4; weak D call: TRBD1 (6 bases). Trimming removed 2 bases at V and 0 bases at J, with 10 bases between. The CDR3 totals 16 residues. From germline, CDR1 is LNHDA and CDR2 SQIVND (reference sequence). The CDR3 is CASSITAGATNEKLFF. CDR3 nucleotide sequence: TGTGCCAGTAGTATAACCGCAGGGGCAACTAATGAAAAACTGTTTTTT.

This clone occurred a few times. The chain is built from TRBV27 and TRBJ2-7; 11 nucleotides agree with TRBD2. The CDR3 runs 15 residues. Trimming took 7 bases from V and 3 from J; bases not matched to a gene: 8. CDR1 and CDR2 from the germline V gene are MNHEY and SMNVEV (reference sequence). The CDR3 nucleotides are TGTGCCAGCACTCCGGGACTAGCGGCCGGCTACGAGCAGTACTTC. Encoded protein: CASTPGLAAGYEQYF.

The chain employs TRBV10-3 and TRBJ1-4; D uncertain. Germline assignment: CDR1 ENHRY and CDR2 SYGVKD. CDR3 size: 16 residues. Deletions cut 2 bases from V and 5 bases from J, with 15 bases between. The CDR3 DNA reads as TGTGCCATCAGTGAGACACGGACGGGGAAAAATGAAAAACTGTTTTTT. The encoded protein is CAISETRTGKNEKLFF.

This chain connects TRBV25-1 to TRBJ2-1; D is perhaps TRBD2 (6 bases). The CDR3 runs to 15 residues. Germline V lookup: CDR1 MGHDK, CDR2 SYGVNS. The germline V and J ends were trimmed by 2 bases and 1 base, with 9 bases remaining between them. CDR3 loop: CASSEASVSYNEQFF. CDR3 sequence (DNA): TGTGCCAGCAGTGAAGCTAGCGTTTCCTACAATGAGCAGTTCTTC. Using reference TRBV25-1 and TRBJ2-1 for the parts outside the CDR3, the full variable domain is EADIYQTPRYLVIGTGKKITLECSQTMGHDKMYWYQQDPGMELHLIHYSYGVNSTEKGDLSSESTVSRIRTEHFPLTLESARPSHTSQYLCASSEASVSYNEQFFGPGTRLTVL.

V is TRBV12-5 and J is TRBJ2-7; TRBD2 matches at 8 bases. The CDR3 covers 16 residues. The V and J ends lost 0 bases and 2 bases, in that order; junction bases with no gene match: 6. Germline V gene lookup returns CDR1 LGHNT and CDR2 FRNRAP. CDR3 sequence reads: CASGLVRAGDPYEQYF. CDR3 coding DNA: TGTGCTAGTGGTTTGGTAAGAGCGGGGGACCCCTACGAGCAGTACTTC.

V and J are TRBV6-1 and TRBJ1-6; possible D gene TRBD1, 6 bases. CDR1 and CDR2 from the germline V gene are MNHNS and SASEGT. CDR3 size: 15 residues. Trimming removed 2 bases from V and 6 bases from J, with 11 bases in between. The CDR3 spells CASSEQEGGNSPLHF. DNA of the CDR3: TGTGCCAGCAGTGAACAAGAAGGGGGTAATTCACCCCTCCACTTT.

The rearrangement joins TRBV18 to TRBJ1-1; 8 nucleotides match TRBD1. CDR3 size: 16 residues. The V gene's germline CDR1 is KGHSH and CDR2 LQKENI. Trimming removed 4 bases from V and 0 bases from J; junction bases left unmatched: 7. For the CDR3, the DNA is TGTGCCAGCTCACAAGCCAGGGGGCCCATGAACACTGAAGCTTTCTTT. This sequence encodes CASSQARGPMNTEAFF. Full variable domain (outside the CDR3, taken from reference TRBV18 and TRBJ1-1): NAGVMQNPRHLVRRRGQEARLRCSPMKGHSHVYWYRQLPEEGLKFMVYLQKENIIDESGMPKERFSAEFPKEGPSILRIQQVVRGDSAAYFCASSQARGPMNTEAFFGQGTRLTVV.

V gene TRBV6-5 combines with J gene TRBJ1-2; no reliable D call. CDR3 length: 14 residues. The V end lost 2 bases, the J end lost 6 bases, and 13 bases lay between the germline ends. CDR1 and CDR2 from the germline V gene are MNHEY and SVGAGI. CDR3 nucleotides: TGTGCCAGCAGTTACCGGGTGTCTCCCCATGGCTACACCTTC. Amino acids: CASSYRVSPHGYTF.

The DNA for the CDR3 is TGTGCCAGCAGGCGAACCGGCGGCTTTCCTATGTACACCTTC. It is translated as CASRRTGGFPMYTF. This sequence joins TRBV28 and TRBJ1-2; no reliable D call. The germline gives CDR1 MDHEN, CDR2 SYDVKM. The V end lost 6 bases, the J end lost 11 bases, and 22 bases lay between the germline ends. CDR3 length equals 14 residues.

The chain uses TRBV19 and TRBJ2-2; 10 bases map to TRBD1. The CDR3 spans 16 residues. In germline, CDR1 is LNHDA, CDR2 SQIVND (reference sequence). Losses at the gene ends were 4 bases for V and 7 bases for J; bases not matched to a gene: 9. This chain's CDR3 is CASSTHRDRGDGELFF. The DNA of the CDR3 is TGTGCCAGTAGTACTCACCGGGACAGGGGCGACGGGGAGCTGTTTTTT.

This chain connects TRBV7-6 to TRBJ1-1, with 10 positions matching TRBD1. The CDR3 has 14 amino acids. In germline, CDR1 is SGHVS, CDR2 FNYEAQ. Losses at the gene ends were 1 base for V and 4 bases for J; bases not matched to a gene: 0. CDR3 in amino acids: CASSLGDRGTEAFF. The CDR3, as DNA: TGTGCCAGCAGCTTAGGGGACAGGGGCACTGAAGCTTTCTTT. Combining the CDR3 with reference TRBV7-6 and TRBJ1-1 gives the whole variable domain GAGVSQSPRYKVTKRGQDVALRCDPISGHVSLYWYRQALGQGPEFLTYFNYEAQQDKSGLPNDRFSAERPEGSISTLTIQRTEQRDSAMYRCASSLGDRGTEAFFGQGTRLTVV.